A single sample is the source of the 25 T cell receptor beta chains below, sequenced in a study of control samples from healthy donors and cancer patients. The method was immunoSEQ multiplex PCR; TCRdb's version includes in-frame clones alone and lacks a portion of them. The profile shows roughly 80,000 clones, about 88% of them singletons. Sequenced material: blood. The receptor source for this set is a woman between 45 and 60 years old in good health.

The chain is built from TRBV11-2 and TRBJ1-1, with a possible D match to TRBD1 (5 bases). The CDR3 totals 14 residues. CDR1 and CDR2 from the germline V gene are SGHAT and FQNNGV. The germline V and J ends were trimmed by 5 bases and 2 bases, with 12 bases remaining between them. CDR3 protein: CASSVDRTNTEAFF. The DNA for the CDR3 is TGTGCCAGCAGCGTTGACAGAACCAACACTGAAGCTTTCTTT.

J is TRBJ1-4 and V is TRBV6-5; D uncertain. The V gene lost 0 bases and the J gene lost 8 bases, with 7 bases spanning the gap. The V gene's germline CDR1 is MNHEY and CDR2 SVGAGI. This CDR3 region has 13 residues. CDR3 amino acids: CASSYSGKEKLFF. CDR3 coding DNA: TGTGCCAGCAGTTACTCCGGGAAGGAAAAACTGTTTTTT.

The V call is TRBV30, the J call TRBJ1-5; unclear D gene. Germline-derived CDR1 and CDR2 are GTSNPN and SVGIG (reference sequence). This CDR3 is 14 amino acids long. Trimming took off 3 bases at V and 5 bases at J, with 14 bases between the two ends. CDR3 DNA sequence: TGTGCCTGGAGCGAAGGAACAGTTGATCAGCCCCAGCATTTT. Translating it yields CAWSEGTVDQPQHF.

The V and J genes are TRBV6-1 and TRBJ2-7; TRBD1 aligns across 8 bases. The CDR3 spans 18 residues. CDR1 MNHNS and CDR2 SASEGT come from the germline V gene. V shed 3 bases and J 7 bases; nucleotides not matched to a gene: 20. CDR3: CASSDVVNAGQDVLEQYF. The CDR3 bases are TGTGCCAGCAGTGACGTCGTAAATGCGGGACAGGATGTCTTAGAGCAGTACTTC.

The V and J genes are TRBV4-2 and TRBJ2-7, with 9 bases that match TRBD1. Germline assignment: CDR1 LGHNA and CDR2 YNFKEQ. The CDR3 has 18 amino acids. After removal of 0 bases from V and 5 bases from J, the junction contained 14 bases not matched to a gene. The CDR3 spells CASSQDGDPGTGSHEQYF. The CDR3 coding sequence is TGTGCCAGCAGCCAAGATGGGGACCCCGGGACAGGGTCCCACGAGCAGTACTTC.

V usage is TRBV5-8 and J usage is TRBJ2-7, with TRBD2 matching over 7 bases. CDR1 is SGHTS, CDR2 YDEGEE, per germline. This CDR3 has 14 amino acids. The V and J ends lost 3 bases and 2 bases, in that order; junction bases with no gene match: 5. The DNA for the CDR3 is TGTGCCAGCAGCTACCGGACTAGTGCCTACGAGCAGTACTTC. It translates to CASSYRTSAYEQYF.

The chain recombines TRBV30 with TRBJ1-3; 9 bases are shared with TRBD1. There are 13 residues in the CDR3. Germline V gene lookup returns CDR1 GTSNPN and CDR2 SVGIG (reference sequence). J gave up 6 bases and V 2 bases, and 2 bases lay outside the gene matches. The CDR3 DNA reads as TGTGCCTGGAGTACAGGGGGCGAAAACACCATATATTTT. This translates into CAWSTGGENTIYF.

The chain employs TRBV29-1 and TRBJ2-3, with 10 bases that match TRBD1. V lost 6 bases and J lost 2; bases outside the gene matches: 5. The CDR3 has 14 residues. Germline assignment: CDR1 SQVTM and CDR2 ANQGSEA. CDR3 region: CSVTRQGATDTQYF. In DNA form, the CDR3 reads TGCAGCGTCACAAGACAGGGGGCCACAGATACGCAGTATTTT.

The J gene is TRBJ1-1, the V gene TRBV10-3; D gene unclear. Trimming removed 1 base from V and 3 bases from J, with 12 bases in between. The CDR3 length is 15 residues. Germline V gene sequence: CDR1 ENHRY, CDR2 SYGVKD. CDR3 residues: CAISEWSGSYTEAFF. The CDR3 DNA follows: TGTGCCATCAGTGAGTGGTCAGGTTCGTACACTGAAGCTTTCTTT.

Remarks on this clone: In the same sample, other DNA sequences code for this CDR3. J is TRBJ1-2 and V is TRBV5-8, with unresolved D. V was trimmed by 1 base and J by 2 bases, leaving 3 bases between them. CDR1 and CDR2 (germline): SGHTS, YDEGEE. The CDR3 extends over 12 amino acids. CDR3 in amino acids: CASSLQNYGYTF. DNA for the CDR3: TGTGCCAGCAGCTTGCAGAACTATGGCTACACCTTC.

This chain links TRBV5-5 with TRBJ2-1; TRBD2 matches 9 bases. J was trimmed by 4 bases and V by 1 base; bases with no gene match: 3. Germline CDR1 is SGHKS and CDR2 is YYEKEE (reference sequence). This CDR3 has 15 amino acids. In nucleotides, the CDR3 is TGTGCCAGCAGCTTGCTCAGCGGGGGGTACAATGAGCAGTTCTTC. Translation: CASSLLSGGYNEQFF.

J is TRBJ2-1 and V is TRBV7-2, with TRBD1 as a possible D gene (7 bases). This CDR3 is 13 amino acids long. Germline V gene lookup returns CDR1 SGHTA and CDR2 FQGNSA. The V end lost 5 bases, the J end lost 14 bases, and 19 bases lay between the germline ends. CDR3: CASSPERTGGEFF. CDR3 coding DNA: TGTGCCAGCAGCCCGGAGCGGACAGGAGGGGAGTTCTTC. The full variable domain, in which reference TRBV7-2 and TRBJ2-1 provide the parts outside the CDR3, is GAGVSQSPSNKVTEKGKDVELRCDPISGHTALYWYRQSLGQGLEFLIYFQGNSAPDKSGLPSDRFSAERTGGSVSTLTIQRTQQEDSAVYLCASSPERTGGEFFGPGTRLTVL.

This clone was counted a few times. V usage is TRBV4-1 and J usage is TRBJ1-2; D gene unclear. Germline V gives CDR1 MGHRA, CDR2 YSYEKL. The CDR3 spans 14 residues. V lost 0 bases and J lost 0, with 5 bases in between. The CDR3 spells CASSQDKANYGYTF. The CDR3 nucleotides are TGCGCCAGCAGCCAAGATAAGGCTAACTATGGCTACACCTTC.

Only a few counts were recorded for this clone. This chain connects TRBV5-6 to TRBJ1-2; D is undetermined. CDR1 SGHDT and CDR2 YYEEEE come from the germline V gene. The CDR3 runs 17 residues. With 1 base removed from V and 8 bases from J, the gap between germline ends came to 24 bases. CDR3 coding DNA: TGTGCCAGCAGCTTGAATCGCGTCCGCTTGTTCGAGGGAGGCTACACCTTC. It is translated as CASSLNRVRLFEGGYTF.

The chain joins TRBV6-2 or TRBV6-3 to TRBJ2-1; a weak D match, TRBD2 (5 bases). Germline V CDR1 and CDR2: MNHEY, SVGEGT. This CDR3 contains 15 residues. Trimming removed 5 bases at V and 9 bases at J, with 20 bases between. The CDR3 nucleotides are TGTGCCAGCAGTCATCAACTAGATTCTCATTGTGAGCAGTTCTTC. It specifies CASSHQLDSHCEQFF.

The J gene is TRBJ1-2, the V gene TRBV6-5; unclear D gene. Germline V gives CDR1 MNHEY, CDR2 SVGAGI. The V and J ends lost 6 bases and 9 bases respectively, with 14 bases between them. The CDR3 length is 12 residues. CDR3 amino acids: CASRDGIRSYTF. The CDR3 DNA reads TGTGCCAGCAGGGACGGGATAAGGAGCTACACCTTC.

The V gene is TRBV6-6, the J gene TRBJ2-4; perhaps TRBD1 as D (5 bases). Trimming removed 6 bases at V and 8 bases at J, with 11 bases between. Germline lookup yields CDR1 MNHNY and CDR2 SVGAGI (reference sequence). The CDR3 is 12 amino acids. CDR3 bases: TGTGCCAGCAGCAGGGTGGGTGACATTCAGTACTTC. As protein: CASSRVGDIQYF.

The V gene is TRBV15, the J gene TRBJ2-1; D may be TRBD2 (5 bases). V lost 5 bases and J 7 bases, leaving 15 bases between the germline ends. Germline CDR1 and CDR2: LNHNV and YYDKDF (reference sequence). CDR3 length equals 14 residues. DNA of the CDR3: TGTGCCACCAGCCGCCCCGGGAAGCCTAATGAGCAGTTCTTC. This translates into CATSRPGKPNEQFF.

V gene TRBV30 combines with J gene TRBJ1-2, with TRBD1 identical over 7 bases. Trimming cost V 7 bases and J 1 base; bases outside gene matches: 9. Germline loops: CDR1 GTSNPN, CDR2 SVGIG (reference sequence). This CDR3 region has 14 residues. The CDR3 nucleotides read TGTGCCTCAGAAGACAGGGATTATAACTATGGCTACACCTTC. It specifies CASEDRDYNYGYTF.

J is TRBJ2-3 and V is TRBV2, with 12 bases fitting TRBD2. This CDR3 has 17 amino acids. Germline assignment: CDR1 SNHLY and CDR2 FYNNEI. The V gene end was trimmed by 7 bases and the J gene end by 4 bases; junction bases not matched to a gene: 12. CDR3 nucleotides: TGTGCCAGCACTCCTACCGGGACTAGCGGGTGGGCAGATACGCAGTATTTT. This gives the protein CASTPTGTSGWADTQYF.

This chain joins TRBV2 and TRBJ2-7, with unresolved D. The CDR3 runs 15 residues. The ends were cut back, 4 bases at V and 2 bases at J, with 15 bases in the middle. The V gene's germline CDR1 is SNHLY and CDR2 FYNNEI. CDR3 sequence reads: CASSGARSSPYEQYF. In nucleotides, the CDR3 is TGTGCCAGCAGTGGGGCCAGAAGCTCCCCCTACGAGCAGTACTTC.

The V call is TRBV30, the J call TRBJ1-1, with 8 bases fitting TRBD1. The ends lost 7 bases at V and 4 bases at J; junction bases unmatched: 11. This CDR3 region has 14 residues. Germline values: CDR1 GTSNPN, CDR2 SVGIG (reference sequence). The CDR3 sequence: CASNVRQGSTEAFF. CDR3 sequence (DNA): TGTGCCTCAAATGTTAGACAGGGGAGCACTGAAGCTTTCTTT.

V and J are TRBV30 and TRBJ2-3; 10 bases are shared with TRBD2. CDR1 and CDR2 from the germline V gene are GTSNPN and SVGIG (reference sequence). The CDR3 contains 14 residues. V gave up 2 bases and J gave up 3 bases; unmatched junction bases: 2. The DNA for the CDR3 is TGTGCCTGGAGTATTAGCGGGGGGACAGATACGCAGTATTTT. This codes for CAWSISGGTDTQYF.

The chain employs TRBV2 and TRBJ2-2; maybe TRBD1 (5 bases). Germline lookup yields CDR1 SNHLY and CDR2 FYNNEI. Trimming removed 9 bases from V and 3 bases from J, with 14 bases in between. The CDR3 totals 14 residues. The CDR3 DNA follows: TGTGCCAGTAAACAGGAGCTGGACACCGGGGAGCTGTTTTTT. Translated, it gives CASKQELDTGELFF.

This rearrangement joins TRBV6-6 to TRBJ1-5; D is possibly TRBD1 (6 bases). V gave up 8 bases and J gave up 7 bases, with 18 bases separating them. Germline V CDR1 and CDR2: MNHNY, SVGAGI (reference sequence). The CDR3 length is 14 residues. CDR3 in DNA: TGTGCCAGCCGGAAAGTAACAGGGCAACAGCCCCAGCATTTT. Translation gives CASRKVTGQQPQHF.